This T cell receptor beta chain was recovered during a study of monozygotic twins with cystic fibrosis. Study details: Approximately 3.2 micrograms of fragmented DNA underwent around 14 PCR cycles for library preparation. Findings of the study overall: In 13 of 16 pairs, V gene usage was closest to the co-twin's. No link emerged between shared CDR3 counts and age, concordance or severity.

Here immunoSEQ multiplex PCR was the method, and the copy in TCRdb shows in-frame clones only, minus some. The sample yields roughly 13,000 clones, roughly 91% seen once. Turning to this clone: Its specificity is unknown.

The material sequenced was blood. This clonotype was sampled from a girl aged 2-15 years with cystic fibrosis.

CDR3 DNA: TGTGCCAGCAGTATCGGCAGTTCCTACGAGCAGTACTTC. This encodes CASSIGSSYEQYF. The chain uses TRBV27 and TRBJ2-7; no firm D call. CDR3 length equals 13 residues. The ends were cut back, 5 bases at V and 1 base at J, with 9 bases in the middle. Germline CDR1 MNHEY, CDR2 SMNVEV (reference sequence).